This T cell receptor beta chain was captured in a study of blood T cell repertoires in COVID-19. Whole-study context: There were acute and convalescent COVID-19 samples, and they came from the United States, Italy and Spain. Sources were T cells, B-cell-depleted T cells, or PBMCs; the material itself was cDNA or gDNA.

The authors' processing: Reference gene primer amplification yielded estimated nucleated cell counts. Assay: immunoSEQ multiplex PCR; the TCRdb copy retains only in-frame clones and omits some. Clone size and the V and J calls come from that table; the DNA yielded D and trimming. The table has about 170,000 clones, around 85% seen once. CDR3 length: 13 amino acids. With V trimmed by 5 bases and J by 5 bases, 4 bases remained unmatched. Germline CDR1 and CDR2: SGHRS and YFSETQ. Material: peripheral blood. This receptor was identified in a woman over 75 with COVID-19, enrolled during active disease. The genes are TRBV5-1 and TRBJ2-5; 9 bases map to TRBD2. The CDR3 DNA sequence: TGCGCCAGCAGTCTAGCGGGACGGGAGACCCAGTACTTC. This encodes CASSLAGRETQYF.